The clone carrying this T cell receptor beta chain came up a few times. Its specificity is not known. This entry is derived from a study of cytomegalovirus exposure and HLA in healthy donors. General study findings and limits: In a later analysis, across HLA loci, associated TCR counts were highest for DRB1, lowest for HLA-C. Cytomegalovirus-associated TCR beta chains were listed, numbering over 150. Later genetic work tied a missense DCLRE1C variant to beta-chain V and J trimming.

Donors likely had unrecorded immune exposures despite being nominally healthy when sampled. Germline CDR1 MGHRA, CDR2 YSYEKL. This CDR3 is 15 amino acids long. Trimming cost V 3 bases and J 1 base, with 12 bases left between them. PCR employed 60 Vbeta and 13 Jbeta primers. TCRdb keeps only in-frame clones here, not all; method: immunoSEQ multiplex PCR. The sample contains about 200,000 clones, around 76% of which appear only once. The sample consisted of PBMCs. This receptor was obtained from a man aged 25 to 40 in good health and CMV-seronegative. The chain links TRBV4-1 to TRBJ1-1, with a tentative D call TRBD1 (5 bases). This chain's CDR3 is CASSHWTPRNTEAFF. The CDR3 DNA reads TGCGCCAGCAGCCACTGGACACCTAGGAACACTGAAGCTTTCTTT.